This T cell receptor beta chain appears in the sequencing data of a study of blood T cell repertoires in COVID-19. Authors' analysis steps: Using reference gene primer amplification, nucleated cell counts were estimated. The assay was immunoSEQ multiplex PCR, and TCRdb's table has in-frame clones only and misses some. V, J and clone size reflect that table, while D and trimming were determined from the DNA. The repertoire holds roughly 200,000 clones, with around 88% as singletons. Germline assignment: CDR1 SQVTM and CDR2 ANQGSEA. J gave up 0 bases and V 4 bases, and 13 bases lay outside the gene matches. This CDR3 region has 18 residues. The study recruited people aged roughly 18 to 100 years across under 25 US areas.

The chain joins TRBV29-1 to TRBJ2-3; 10 bases fit TRBD1. The sequencing input was PBMCs or T cells enriched from blood (not recorded which). This TCR was sampled from a woman aged 25 to 39 who had been exposed to COVID-19. The CDR3 coding sequence is TGCAGCGTTGCAGGAACCCTGGACAGGGGGTTGAGCACAGATACGCAGTATTTT. It is translated as CSVAGTLDRGLSTDTQYF.